The 11 T cell receptor beta chains below come from one sample, sequenced in a study of blood T cell repertoires in COVID-19. Some clones are missing from TCRdb's copy, which holds only in-frame ones; the method was immunoSEQ multiplex PCR. Of over 120,000 clones in the sample, about 80% were seen once. The sequenced sample was PBMCs or T cells enriched from blood (not recorded which). The receptors were gathered from a woman aged 45-60 years who had recovered from COVID-19.

This sequence joins TRBV10-1 and TRBJ2-3; D remains ambiguous. The CDR3 extends over 14 amino acids. Trimming took off 2 bases at V and 1 base at J, with 7 bases between the two ends. Germline CDR1 and CDR2: WNHNN and SYGVQD (reference sequence). For the CDR3, the DNA is TGCGCCAGCAGTGAGGTCCGGGGCACAGATACGCAGTATTTT. Amino acid sequence: CASSEVRGTDTQYF.

The rearrangement links TRBV24-1 to TRBJ1-2, with D possibly being TRBD1 (6 bases). V lost 4 bases and J lost 4, with 9 bases in between. Germline V gene data show CDR1 as KGHDR and CDR2 as SFDVKD. The CDR3 length is 13 residues. CDR3 DNA: TGTGCCACCAGTGAGCGAGGGGGCTATGGCTACACCTTC. Its translation is CATSERGGYGYTF.

The chain carries TRBV15 and TRBJ1-6; D may be TRBD1 (6 bases). The V gene lost 1 base and the J gene lost 0 bases, with 13 bases spanning the gap. The germline V gene encodes CDR1 LNHNV and CDR2 YYDKDF (reference sequence). The CDR3 runs to 18 residues. The CDR3 DNA reads as TGTGCCACCAGCAGAGCGGGACACTCGAGCTCCTATAATTCACCCCTCCACTTT. It codes for CATSRAGHSSSYNSPLHF. The full variable domain, in which reference TRBV15 and TRBJ1-6 provide the parts outside the CDR3, is DAMVIQNPRYQVTQFGKPVTLSCSQTLNHNVMYWYQQKSSQAPKLLFHYYDKDFNNEADTPDNFQSRRPNTSFCFLDIRSPGLGDTAMYLCATSRAGHSSSYNSPLHFGNGTRLTVT.

This sequence joins TRBV6-1 and TRBJ2-7; D is possibly TRBD2 (5 bases). This CDR3 is 19 amino acids long. The germline V gene encodes CDR1 MNHNS and CDR2 SASEGT. Trimming shortened V by 2 bases and J by 2 bases, and 25 bases separated the two germline ends. The CDR3 DNA reads TGTGCCAGCAGTGAACGTTTGCTGATGGCGGCGGGTTCAACCTACGAGCAGTACTTC. It translates to CASSERLLMAAGSTYEQYF.

The chain carries TRBV4-1 and TRBJ2-3; TRBD1 matches at 8 bases. Looked up from germline, CDR1 is MGHRA and CDR2 is YSYEKL. V gave up 0 bases and J gave up 6 bases; unmatched junction bases: 5. This CDR3 contains 15 residues. CDR3 sequence reads: CASSQEERQGDTQYF. DNA of the CDR3: TGCGCCAGCAGCCAAGAGGAGCGACAGGGGGATACGCAGTATTTT.

V usage is TRBV19 and J usage is TRBJ1-5; TRBD1 might be the D (6 bases). This CDR3 spans 13 amino acids. V lost 9 bases and J lost 1, with 10 bases in between. The germline V gene encodes CDR1 LNHDA and CDR2 SQIVND (reference sequence). The CDR3 DNA reads as TGTGCCAGCGAAGGGGGAAGCAATCAGCCCCAGCATTTT. Amino acid sequence: CASEGGSNQPQHF.

The chain uses TRBV9 and TRBJ1-4; the D is unclear. The germline V gene encodes CDR1 SGDLS and CDR2 YYNGEE. This CDR3 contains 16 residues. Trimming removed 0 bases at V and 8 bases at J, with 17 bases between. The CDR3 nucleotides read TGTGCCAGCAGCGTAGTGGAGAGGGCTCTAAGGGAAAAACTGTTTTTT. It is translated as CASSVVERALREKLFF.

CDR3 coding DNA: TGTGCCAGCAGTCGCCGGGGGGGGGACACTGAAGCTTTCTTT. Translating gives CASSRRGGDTEAFF. V gene TRBV6-6 combines with J gene TRBJ1-1, with D possibly TRBD1 on 5 matching bases. This CDR3 comprises 14 residues. CDR1 is MNHNY and CDR2 is SVGAGI in the germline V gene (reference sequence). With 5 bases removed from V and 3 bases from J, the gap between germline ends came to 13 bases.

This sequence joins TRBV5-1 and TRBJ2-1, with D possibly being TRBD1 (5 bases). CDR1 and CDR2 from the germline V gene are SGHRS and YFSETQ. CDR3 length: 15 residues. Trimming shortened V by 6 bases and J by 3 bases, and 16 bases separated the two germline ends. The CDR3 DNA reads TGCGCCAGCAACCCTGGACACCGCGACTACAATGAGCAGTTCTTC. This encodes CASNPGHRDYNEQFF. The complete variable domain, with remaining parts taken from reference TRBV5-1 and TRBJ2-1, reads KAGVTQTPRYLIKTRGQQVTLSCSPISGHRSVSWYQQTPGQGLQFLFEYFSETQRNKGNFPGRFSGRQFSNSRSEMNVSTLELGDSALYLCASNPGHRDYNEQFFGPGTRLTVL.

The genes are TRBV6-5 and TRBJ1-1; D remains ambiguous. V was clipped by 2 bases and J by 5 bases, with 9 bases between them. CDR3 length: 13 residues. CDR1 is MNHEY, CDR2 SVGAGI, per germline. The CDR3 is CASSYRGLTEAFF. As DNA, the CDR3 is TGTGCCAGCAGTTACCGGGGTTTGACTGAAGCTTTCTTT.

The chain employs TRBV30 and TRBJ2-2, with D possibly TRBD2 on 6 matching bases. There are 16 residues in the CDR3. Germline V lookup: CDR1 GTSNPN, CDR2 SVGIG (reference sequence). V was shortened by 8 bases and J by 3 bases, with 22 bases between the two germline ends. The CDR3 is CARREVLQTYTGELFF. The CDR3 region has the DNA TGTGCCCGAAGGGAGGTTCTCCAGACTTACACCGGGGAGCTGTTTTTT.